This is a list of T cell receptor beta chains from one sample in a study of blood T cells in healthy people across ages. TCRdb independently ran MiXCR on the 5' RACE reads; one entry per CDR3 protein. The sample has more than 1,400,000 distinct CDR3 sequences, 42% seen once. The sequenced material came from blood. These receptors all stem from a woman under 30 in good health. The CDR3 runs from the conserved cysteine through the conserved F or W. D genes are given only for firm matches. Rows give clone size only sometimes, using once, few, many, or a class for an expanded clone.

TGCAGCGTCCTCTTCGGGGCGGGGGGCGGTACAGATACGCAGTATTTT CSVLFGAGGGTDTQYF - TRBJ2-3 TRBV29-1 TRBD2
TGTGCCAGCACCAGGGCTAGCGGGACCCAAGAGACCCAGTACTTC CASTRASGTQETQYF - TRBJ2-5 TRBV27 TRBD2
TGCAGTGGGGCCCAACCGGGGGAGCAGTACTTC CSGAQPGEQYF few TRBJ2-7 TRBV20-1 -
TGTGCCAGCAGCTTAGGGCAGGGGGCGGCTCAGCCCCAGCATTTT CASSLGQGAAQPQHF - TRBJ1-5 TRBV7-2 TRBD1
TGTGCCAGCAGTCCCCTCGGACAGGGAAACACTGAAGCTTTCTTT CASSPLGQGNTEAFF few TRBJ1-1 TRBV28 TRBD1
TGTGCCAGCAGCGCTCCGAGTGGGATCTACGAGCAGTACTTC CASSAPSGIYEQYF - TRBJ2-7 TRBV6-1 -
TGCAGCGTTGACCAGACAGGGGGTGCAGATACGCAGTATTTT CSVDQTGGADTQYF few TRBJ2-3 TRBV29-1 TRBD1
TGTGCCAGCAGCCCCCTTGTGGAGTATAATTCACCCCTCCACTTT CASSPLVEYNSPLHF - TRBJ1-6 TRBV7-9 -
TGTGCCGTCCGACTAGCGGGAGGGCCAGGTCTGAACATTCAGTACTTC CAVRLAGGPGLNIQYF - TRBJ2-4 TRBV2 TRBD2
TGCAGCGTTGAAGTACCCGGGATCTATGGCTACACCTTC CSVEVPGIYGYTF many TRBJ1-2 TRBV29-1 -
TGTGCCAGCAGCTTCTCCCCCAGGGGCACAGATACGCAGTATTTT CASSFSPRGTDTQYF - TRBJ2-3 TRBV5-6 -
TGTGCCAGCAGACCGCCGGGACTTCTAGCCAAAAACATTCAGTACTTC CASRPPGLLAKNIQYF - TRBJ2-4 TRBV27 -
TGTGCCAGCAGCTCACGGGGCGGAGAAAACATTCAGTACTTC CASSSRGGENIQYF many TRBJ2-4 TRBV7-9 -
TGTGCCAGCAGCGTATCTAGTTCTCCTACTGAGCAGTACTTC CASSVSSSPTEQYF - TRBJ2-5 TRBV9 -
TGTGCCATCAGTGTTAGTTTGGCAGAAGCTTTCTTT CAISVSLAEAFF - TRBJ1-1 TRBV10-3 -
TGTGCCAGCAGCCACGAGACAGGGGACGACTACAATGAGCAGTACTTC CASSHETGDDYNEQYF - TRBJ2-7 TRBV3-1 TRBD1
TGTGCCATCAATTCAGGGCTCCCGAGGACTGAAGCTTTCTTT CAINSGLPRTEAFF once TRBJ1-1 TRBV10-3 -
TGTGCCGGCAGGGGATCGGGACTAGCGGGATTCTACGAGCAGTACTTC CAGRGSGLAGFYEQYF - TRBJ2-7 TRBV7-2 TRBD2
TGCAGTGCTAGAGAAACGACTAGGCACGATGAGCAGTTCTTC CSARETTRHDEQFF - TRBJ2-1 TRBV20-1 -
TGTGCCTGTGATCGGGACAGGGAGAGAGAAAAGACCCAGTACTTC CACDRDREREKTQYF - TRBJ2-5 TRBV7-9 TRBD1
TGCGCCAGCAGCCACCTTGCCAGGATGGACAATGAGCAGTTCTTC CASSHLARMDNEQFF - TRBJ2-1 TRBV4-1 -
TGCGCCAGCAGCTTGACAGGGAAGAATGAGCAGTTCTTC CASSLTGKNEQFF few TRBJ2-1 TRBV5-1 -
TGCGCCAGCAGTATACAGGGCGGTGCCGGGGAGCTGTTTTTT CASSIQGGAGELFF - TRBJ2-2 TRBV10-1 -
TGTGCCAGCAGCTTAGTAGTTTTTAACGAGCAGTTCTTC CASSLVVFNEQFF many TRBJ2-1 TRBV7-2 -
TGCGCCAGCAGCCAAGATAAGACTAGCGGGATTCTTTCGGGGGAGACCCAGTACTTC CASSQDKTSGILSGETQYF - TRBJ2-5 TRBV4-1 TRBD2
TGTGCCAGCAGTTTTAGTGGGGCTAGCGGGGGGTCAGATACGCAGTATTTT CASSFSGASGGSDTQYF - TRBJ2-3 TRBV28 TRBD2
TGTGCCAGCAGTTTATCGAGGATTGGATGGGAGGCAGGGCCCTTTCCTAACTATGGCTACACCTTC CASSLSRIGWEAGPFPNYGYTF - TRBJ1-2 TRBV27 -
TGTGCCAGCAGTTTATTGCAGGGCGGCAATCAGCCCCAGCATTTT CASSLLQGGNQPQHF - TRBJ1-5 TRBV27 -
TGTGCCAGCAGTCACCGGACCTCACCCACCTACGAGCAGTACTTC CASSHRTSPTYEQYF - TRBJ2-7 TRBV12-3/TRBV12-4 -
TGTGCCAGCAGCTACGGACGAGGGGAGACCCAGTACTTC CASSYGRGETQYF - TRBJ2-5 TRBV7-3 -
TGTGCCAGCAGCCAAGGGGGGGACAGGGTATTCTACGAGCAGTACTTC CASSQGGDRVFYEQYF - TRBJ2-7 TRBV4-2 TRBD1
TGTGCCAGCACTGGGACAAGCGGTTTGGGCAATCAGCCCCAGCATTTT CASTGTSGLGNQPQHF few TRBJ1-5 TRBV6-2/TRBV6-3 -
TGTGCCAGCAGCCCCAGACTGGGACTCCACGAGCAGTACTTC CASSPRLGLHEQYF - TRBJ2-7 TRBV6-5 -
TGCAGCGTTGTAAGGACTAGCGGGGGTTTGGATACGCAGTATTTT CSVVRTSGGLDTQYF - TRBJ2-3 TRBV29-1 TRBD2
TGTGCCAGCAGTTTATCGGGTGGCTACACCTTC CASSLSGGYTF many TRBJ1-2 TRBV12-3/TRBV12-4 -
TGTGCCAGCAGCTCGACTAGCTGGAATGAGCAGTTCTTC CASSSTSWNEQFF - TRBJ2-1 TRBV7-2 TRBD2
TGTGCCAGCTCAGCCGGGGCGCCGGGGGGCTACACCTTC CASSAGAPGGYTF once TRBJ1-2 TRBV12-3/TRBV12-4 -
TGTGCCAGCAGTTTGGGCGGTTCTGGCTACGAGCAGTACTTC CASSLGGSGYEQYF many TRBJ2-7 TRBV7-9 -
TGCAGTGCTAACAGGGAATATGAGTATGGCTACACCTTC CSANREYEYGYTF - TRBJ1-2 TRBV20-1 -
TGTGCCAGCAGCTTAATAGGACCCGTCAGATACGAGCAGTACTTC CASSLIGPVRYEQYF few TRBJ2-7 TRBV7-2 -
TGTGCCAGCAGCTTAGCGCCGACTATCCCTAGGGTAGAGCAGTACTTC CASSLAPTIPRVEQYF - TRBJ2-4 TRBV7-8 -
TGCAGTGCTAGACGGGGGGAGGGCCACAATGAGCAGTACTTC CSARRGEGHNEQYF - TRBJ2-7 TRBV20-1 TRBD2
TGTGCCAGCAGCTGGGACAGGGGGCCGTATGAGCAGTTCTTC CASSWDRGPYEQFF - TRBJ2-1 TRBV27 TRBD1
TGTGCCACCAGCAGAGACGGGATGGGCCAGCCCCAGCATTTT CATSRDGMGQPQHF - TRBJ1-5 TRBV15 -
TGTGCCATCAGTGAGTCGAAAGGCCGAGAAGAGACCCAGTACTTC CAISESKGREETQYF many TRBJ2-5 TRBV10-3 -
TGCAGTGCTAGTCTGGTCTGGGGCCAACAAGAGACCCAGTACTTC CSASLVWGQQETQYF - TRBJ2-5 TRBV20-1 -
TGTGCCAGCAGTTACAGTCCGAGGGGCGCGAATGAAAAACTGTTTTTT CASSYSPRGANEKLFF - TRBJ1-4 TRBV6-5 -
TGTGCCAGCAGCCCCGAAGAGGGAGTAGCCTACAATGAGCAGTTCTTC CASSPEEGVAYNEQFF - TRBJ2-1 TRBV4-2 -